Each of the 3 T cell receptor beta chains below was sequenced from the same sample in a study of beta chain features in type 1 diabetes (dated by TCRdb to 2016 to 2018). The library was built by means of the immunoSEQ multiplex PCR assay. The High Capacity cDNA Reverse Transcription Kit was used to reverse transcribe all of the isolated RNA, meaning that expressed TCRB transcripts were what got sequenced. Sourced from immuneACCESS, this table was stored by TCRdb with only in-frame sequences that have V and J called. A share of the clones is absent; for the studies checked, an unresolved V gene accounts for under half, and the remainder has no known explanation. The sample data list about 900,000 clones, and roughly a sixth of these were observed just once. Around 0.02% of the sample lies in the top ten. Sequencing input: naive CD4+ T cells from blood. The label giving this sample's cell subset or site can be read as: true naive CD4+ T cells. These receptors came from a woman aged 18 to 35 in good health.

This clone was observed a few times. The chain combines TRBV7-9 with TRBJ2-3; D ambiguous. Germline CDR1 is SEHNR and CDR2 is FQNEAQ (reference sequence). The CDR3 is made up of 14 amino acids. The ends were cut back, 5 bases at V and 3 bases at J, with 12 bases in the middle. The CDR3 protein is CASSPPRRTDTQYF. The CDR3 DNA follows: TGTGCCAGCAGCCCCCCCAGGCGTACAGATACGCAGTATTTT.

The chain employs TRBV7-2 and TRBJ1-4; 9 nucleotides line up with TRBD1. The CDR3 loop spans 16 amino acids. The trim removed 6 bases at V and 3 bases at J, leaving 8 bases unmatched. Germline V lookup: CDR1 SGHTA, CDR2 FQGNSA. For the CDR3, the DNA is TGTGCCAGCAGTTCCTACAGGGGGCTTGCTAATGAAAAACTGTTTTTT. This sequence encodes CASSSYRGLANEKLFF.

This clone came up a few times. The chain has TRBV10-3 and TRBJ2-7; TRBD1 matches 12 bases. The CDR3 length is 17 residues. In germline, CDR1 is ENHRY, CDR2 SYGVKD. Losses at the gene ends were 5 bases for V and 4 bases for J; bases not matched to a gene: 12. As DNA, the CDR3 is TGTGCCATCAGTCAGAGTCCCGGGACAGGGGGCGGATACGAGCAGTACTTC. Translating it yields CAISQSPGTGGGYEQYF.